These 24 T cell receptor beta chains were sequenced from one sample in a study of memory CD4+ T cells and cytomegalovirus serostatus. TCRdb's table, derived via immunoSEQ multiplex PCR, lists solely in-frame clones and lacks some. In the table there are 40,000 to 50,000 clones, 78% of which are singletons. The sort gate was single viable CD3+CD4+CD8-CD45RO+ cells for memory CD4+ T cells. Source material: memory CD4+ T cells from blood. These receptors all come from an adult in good health and CMV-seronegative.

This clone was seen a handful of times. The chain employs TRBV20-1 and TRBJ1-2, with 7 bases matching TRBD1. V shed 5 bases and J 4 bases; nucleotides not matched to a gene: 1. The CDR3 is 11 amino acids. CDR1 and CDR2 (germline): DFQATT, SNEGSKA (reference sequence). CDR3: CSAHRGYGYTF. CDR3 in DNA: TGCAGTGCTCACAGGGGCTATGGCTACACCTTC.

CDR3 bases: TGCGCCAGCAGCCAAGAGGTGCGGGGGGGCGGAACAGATACGCAGTATTTT. It encodes CASSQEVRGGGTDTQYF. The chain carries TRBV4-3 and TRBJ2-3; 9 nucleotides agree with TRBD2. The CDR3 sequence is 17 residues long. The ends lost 0 bases at V and 3 bases at J; junction bases unmatched: 7. Per germline, CDR1 LGHNA and CDR2 YSLEER.

The genes are TRBV6-4 and TRBJ2-3; TRBD2 aligns across 12 bases. Germline trimming cut 6 bases from V and 6 bases from J; bases unmatched to any gene: 7. Germline lookup yields CDR1 MRHNA and CDR2 SNTAGT. The CDR3 covers 15 residues. DNA for the CDR3: TGTGCCAGCAGCCAACTAGCGGGGGGCATTGATACGCAGTATTTT. Residues: CASSQLAGGIDTQYF.

J is TRBJ2-1 and V is TRBV28; D is unclear. CDR3 length equals 12 residues. Germline assignment: CDR1 MDHEN and CDR2 SYDVKM. V shed 2 bases and J shed 10 bases, with 9 bases lying between them. The CDR3 region has the DNA TGTGCCAGCAGTTTACGCGTCGTGGAGCAGTTCTTC. This encodes CASSLRVVEQFF. Based on the CDR3 plus reference TRBV28 and TRBJ2-1, the full variable domain is DVKVTQSSRYLVKRTGEKVFLECVQDMDHENMFWYRQDPGLGLRLIYFSYDVKMKEKGDIPEGYSVSREKKERFSLILESASTNQTSMYLCASSLRVVEQFFGPGTRLTVL.

The chain employs TRBV7-2 and TRBJ1-2, with 10 bases aligning to TRBD1. V shed 0 bases and J 1 base; nucleotides not matched to a gene: 11. Germline CDR1 reads SGHTA; CDR2 reads FQGNSA. The CDR3 runs to 19 residues. The chain's CDR3 is CASSLASGTGAGGNYGYTF. The DNA of the CDR3 is TGTGCCAGCAGCTTAGCGTCCGGGACAGGGGCTGGGGGTAACTATGGCTACACCTTC. The full variable domain, with the rest looked up from reference TRBV7-2 and TRBJ1-2, is GAGVSQSPSNKVTEKGKDVELRCDPISGHTALYWYRQSLGQGLEFLIYFQGNSAPDKSGLPSDRFSAERTGGSVSTLTIQRTQQEDSAVYLCASSLASGTGAGGNYGYTFGSGTRLTVV.

The V call is TRBV19, the J call TRBJ1-5; D perhaps matches TRBD1 (5 bases). CDR1 and CDR2 from the germline V gene are LNHDA and SQIVND (reference sequence). This CDR3 comprises 18 residues. V was cut by 4 bases and J by 7 bases, with 26 bases left in between. CDR3 loop: CASSRDLYGGWGRQPQHF. CDR3 DNA sequence: TGTGCCAGTAGTAGAGATCTGTATGGTGGGTGGGGGAGACAGCCCCAGCATTTT.

V gene TRBV7-9 combines with J gene TRBJ1-4; D is unresolved. CDR1 is SEHNR and CDR2 is FQNEAQ in the germline V gene (reference sequence). The CDR3 contains 13 residues. The V gene lost 2 bases and the J gene lost 3 bases, with 4 bases spanning the gap. CDR3 protein: CASSLTANEKLFF. CDR3 coding DNA: TGTGCCAGCAGCTTAACAGCTAATGAAAAACTGTTTTTT.

About this clone: Other DNA variants within this sample encode the same CDR3. The rearrangement links TRBV4-2 to TRBJ1-1, with D maybe TRBD1 (5 bases). From germline, CDR1 is LGHNA and CDR2 YNFKEQ. The germline V and J ends were trimmed by 0 bases and 4 bases, with 18 bases remaining between them. The CDR3 runs 17 residues. CDR3 sequence: CASSQETVGGFVTEAFF. The CDR3 DNA reads TGTGCCAGCAGCCAAGAGACGGTTGGGGGGTTCGTCACTGAAGCTTTCTTT.

This chain connects TRBV5-1 to TRBJ1-2; TRBD1 matches at 11 bases. There are 13 residues in the CDR3. J gave up 3 bases and V 5 bases, and 0 bases lay outside the gene matches. CDR1 and CDR2 from the germline V gene are SGHRS and YFSETQ. The CDR3 DNA reads TGCGCCAGCAGGGGACAGGGGGACTATGGCTACACCTTC. Its translation: CASRGQGDYGYTF.

The chain couples TRBV6-5 to TRBJ1-2; weak D call: TRBD1 (6 bases). The CDR3 totals 13 residues. Germline V gives CDR1 MNHEY, CDR2 SVGAGI. With 4 bases removed from V and 9 bases from J, the gap between germline ends came to 15 bases. The CDR3 nucleotides are TGTGCCAGCAGTTCGCCTGGGGGCTCAAGCTACACCTTC. This encodes CASSSPGGSSYTF.

This chain uses TRBV9 with TRBJ1-2; TRBD1 aligns across 9 bases. Germline-derived CDR1 and CDR2 are SGDLS and YYNGEE. The CDR3 is 15 amino acids. V lost 4 bases and J lost 8; bases outside the gene matches: 12. The CDR3 reads CASSPTQTGGGGYTF. Written as DNA, the CDR3 is TGTGCCAGCAGCCCAACTCAGACAGGGGGGGGCGGCTACACCTTC.

The V and J genes are TRBV7-9 and TRBJ2-5, with unresolved D. The closer fit of TRBJ2-7 to the DNA end suggests the J call may be wrong. Germline CDR1 SEHNR, CDR2 FQNEAQ (reference sequence). The CDR3 is 11 amino acids. The CDR3, as DNA: TGTGCCAGCAGCCCCACTGTCGAGCAGTACTTC. Its translation is CASSPTVEQYF.

The V and J genes are TRBV7-2 and TRBJ1-5, with D hard to call. The CDR3 totals 14 residues. The V end lost 2 bases, the J end lost 8 bases, and 13 bases lay between the germline ends. Per the germline V gene, CDR1 is SGHTA and CDR2 is FQGNSA. This CDR3 is CASSLTKMREPQHF. Written as DNA, the CDR3 is TGTGCCAGCAGCTTAACTAAGATGAGGGAGCCCCAGCATTTT.

V usage is TRBV29-1 and J usage is TRBJ1-2; 11 positions agree with TRBD1. This CDR3 has 11 residues. Looked up from germline, CDR1 is SQVTM and CDR2 is ANQGSEA. V lost 7 bases to trimming and J lost 8 bases; unmatched junction nucleotides: 3. The CDR3 loop is CSARTGGGYTF. DNA of the CDR3: TGCAGCGCCAGGACAGGGGGCGGCTACACCTTC.

The chain recombines TRBV7-8 with TRBJ2-5; a possible D gene is TRBD2 (5 bases). The CDR3 totals 13 residues. The germline V gene has CDR1 SGHVS and CDR2 FQNEAQ. The V end lost 5 bases, the J end lost 5 bases, and 12 bases lay between the germline ends. In nucleotides, the CDR3 is TGTGCCAGCAGCCCGGGATTTAGGGAGACCCAGTACTTC. This gives the protein CASSPGFRETQYF.

The chain employs TRBV10-3 and TRBJ1-1, with a possible D match to TRBD1 (5 bases). V lost 3 bases and J lost 5, with 13 bases in between. The CDR3 is 14 amino acids. CDR1 and CDR2 (germline): ENHRY, SYGVKD. CDR3: CAISDPRVVTEAFF. The CDR3 coding sequence is TGTGCCATCAGTGACCCCAGGGTGGTTACTGAAGCTTTCTTT.

Of note for this clone: Germline is not matched at one junction end, which may reflect a read error. This chain uses TRBV9 with TRBJ2-4; D ambiguous. Germline CDR1 is SGDLS and CDR2 is YYNGEE. The CDR3 is 13 residues long. The CDR3 spells CASGVGWSNIQYF. The CDR3, as DNA: TGTGCCAGCGGCGTAGGATGGTCAAACATTCAGTACTTC.

The V gene is TRBV7-2, the J gene TRBJ1-1; D gene unclear. The V gene lost 5 bases and the J gene lost 1 base, with 8 bases spanning the gap. Germline CDR1 is SGHTA and CDR2 is FQGNSA. This CDR3 has 13 amino acids. The DNA of the CDR3 is TGTGCCAGCAGCCCCCGCCCGAACACTGAAGCTTTCTTT. It is translated as CASSPRPNTEAFF.

V gene TRBV2 combines with J gene TRBJ2-1; TRBD2 matches at 7 bases. The germline CDR1 and CDR2 sequences are SNHLY and FYNNEI. V shed 4 bases, J shed 5 bases, and the junction held 5 bases outside the gene matches. The CDR3 length is 14 residues. The CDR3 is CASSARLADNEQFF. The CDR3 bases are TGTGCCAGCAGTGCACGACTAGCCGACAATGAGCAGTTCTTC.

V gene TRBV30 combines with J gene TRBJ2-1; weak D call: TRBD2 (6 bases). The CDR3 contains 14 residues. V lost 3 bases and J 3 bases, leaving 12 bases between the germline ends. CDR1 is GTSNPN and CDR2 is SVGIG in the germline V gene (reference sequence). This chain's CDR3 is CAWSSGVNYNEQFF. The CDR3 nucleotides read TGTGCCTGGAGCTCGGGGGTCAACTACAATGAGCAGTTCTTC.

This rearrangement joins TRBV9 to TRBJ2-2, with a weak D call TRBD1 (6 bases). Between the trimmed V and J ends, which lost 4 bases and 4 bases, there was a span of 14 bases. Germline CDR1 SGDLS, CDR2 YYNGEE. This CDR3 has 15 amino acids. The CDR3 nucleotides read TGTGCCAGCAGCCCCGGCAGGGGTTTCACCGGGGAGCTGTTTTTT. Translating gives CASSPGRGFTGELFF.

V and J are TRBV27 and TRBJ1-6; D remains unclear. Per germline, CDR1 MNHEY and CDR2 SMNVEV (reference sequence). Trimming shortened V by 1 base and J by 7 bases, and 8 bases separated the two germline ends. The CDR3 extends over 14 amino acids. The CDR3 is CASSLLGRNSPLHF. The CDR3 coding sequence is TGTGCCAGCAGTTTATTAGGCCGAAATTCACCCCTCCACTTT.

The J gene is TRBJ2-7, the V gene TRBV9; D remains unclear. This CDR3 is built from 15 residues. The ends were cut back, 4 bases at V and 1 base at J, with 15 bases in the middle. The germline V gene has CDR1 SGDLS and CDR2 YYNGEE. The CDR3 DNA sequence: TGTGCCAGCAGCCCCCAGCTTGGCGGATCCTACGAGCAGTACTTC. Translation: CASSPQLGGSYEQYF. The full variable domain, completed using reference TRBV9 and TRBJ2-7, is DSGVTQTPKHLITATGQRVTLRCSPRSGDLSVYWYQQSLDQGLQFLIQYYNGEERAKGNILERFSAQQFPDLHSELNLSSLELGDSALYFCASSPQLGGSYEQYFGPGTRLTVT.

V usage is TRBV5-3 and J usage is TRBJ1-6, with D unclear. TRBV5-3 is placed among ORFs of uncertain function. Trimming removed 7 bases from V and 8 bases from J, with 7 bases in between. This CDR3 is 11 amino acids long. This CDR3 reads CARPADSPLHF. CDR3 DNA sequence: TGTGCCAGACCCGCTGATTCACCCCTCCACTTT.